One sample yielded the 5 T cell receptor beta chains listed below, sequenced in a study of blood T cells in healthy people across ages. Primed by a sample-barcoded 5' primer and a J-beta primer mix, a second PCR proceeded for about 6 to 12 cycles. One entry per CDR3 protein, called by TCRdb with MiXCR from the 5' RACE reads. Seen here are just over 800,000 distinct CDR3 sequences, approximately 65% observed once, and the top ten hold roughly a quarter. Sample: blood. All receptors come from a man aged 25-40 years in good health.

The chain joins TRBV29-1 to TRBJ2-5; tentatively, D is TRBD2 (6 bases). CDR3 size: 14 residues. With 7 bases removed from V and 5 bases from J, the gap between germline ends came to 20 bases. Germline V gene sequence: CDR1 SQVTM, CDR2 ANQGSEA. The DNA for the CDR3 is TGCAGCGGGAAGGCTAGCGTCCGATCGGAGACCCAGTACTTC. As protein: CSGKASVRSETQYF.

The chain carries TRBV2 and TRBJ2-7; D uncertain. Looked up from germline, CDR1 is SNHLY and CDR2 is FYNNEI. The V end was cut by 5 bases, the J end by 4 bases, with 12 bases between. The CDR3 extends over 13 amino acids. The CDR3 DNA follows: TGTGCCAGCAGTAAATATATGGCTTACGAGCAGTACTTC. Protein sequence: CASSKYMAYEQYF.

V and J are TRBV20-1 and TRBJ2-6; no firm D call. The germline CDR1 and CDR2 sequences are DFQATT and SNEGSKA (reference sequence). The V end lost 6 bases, the J end lost 1 base, and 19 bases lay between the germline ends. This CDR3 has 17 amino acids. CDR3 residues: CSAARFGSQSGANVLTF. CDR3 nucleotides: TGCAGTGCAGCGAGGTTTGGCTCACAATCTGGGGCCAACGTCCTGACTTTC.

The table lists this clonotype with a count of one. This chain connects TRBV10-3 to TRBJ2-4; 7 bases fit TRBD2. The DNA end is a closer match to TRBJ2-7, so the J assignment may be wrong. This CDR3 is 14 amino acids long. Germline V gene sequence: CDR1 ENHRY, CDR2 SYGVKD. The CDR3 here is CAISEGREVGEQYF. As DNA, the CDR3 is TGTGCCATCAGTGAAGGTCGGGAGGTGGGCGAGCAGTACTTC.

This sequence joins TRBV5-1 and TRBJ2-1; D remains ambiguous. The V gene's germline CDR1 is SGHRS and CDR2 YFSETQ. V was cut by 5 bases and J by 8 bases, with 14 bases left in between. The CDR3 runs to 13 residues. Here the CDR3 reads CASSLSPLDEQFF. Written as DNA, the CDR3 is TGCGCCAGCAGTTTGTCGCCCTTAGATGAGCAGTTCTTC.